A selection of T cell receptor beta chains follows, all from one sample in a study of STAT5B mutations in CD4+ large granular lymphocyte leukemia. Sequencing was performed with immunoSEQ multiplex PCR; in TCRdb, only in-frame clones are kept and a portion is missing. The sample lists 25,000 to 40,000 clones, 60% to 80% occurring once. Sequencing was done on a sample of CD4+ T cells from blood buffy coats. Receptors originate from a human donor in good health. Each CDR3 is given with its conserved first and last residue. D genes are given only for firm matches. Size tells how often a clone was seen (once, few, many) or the class of an expanded clone, and some rows leave it out.

CDR3aa	CDR3nt	v_gene	d_gene	abundance	j_gene
CASSLRGVPGYTF	TGTGCCAGCAGCCTTAGAGGGGTCCCTGGCTACACCTTC	TRBV5-8	NA	NA	TRBJ1-2
CASSPPGQGVQQYF	TGTGCCAGCAGTCCACCGGGACAGGGAGTGCAGCAGTACTTC	TRBV6-5	TRBD1	NA	TRBJ2-7
CASSPETGVTNTEAFF	TGTGCCAGCTCACCAGAGACAGGGGTGACGAACACTGAAGCTTTCTTT	TRBV18	TRBD1	NA	TRBJ1-1
CASSLSGGDYEQYF	TGTGCCAGCAGCTTATCTGGAGGGGACTACGAGCAGTACTTC	TRBV7-2	NA	NA	TRBJ2-7
CASALGLMNTEAFF	TGTGCCAGCGCCCTGGGGCTGATGAACACTGAAGCTTTCTTT	TRBV18	NA	NA	TRBJ1-1
CASSIGNPSGPTDTQYF	TGTGCCAGTAGTATAGGCAACCCTAGCGGTCCCACAGATACGCAGTATTTT	TRBV19	TRBD2	NA	TRBJ2-3
CASSQEGQGGNTIYF	TGTGCCAGCAGCCAAGAGGGACAGGGAGGAAACACCATATATTTT	TRBV4-2	TRBD1	NA	TRBJ1-3
CASSPGYTGELFF	TGTGCCAGCAGCCCGGGGTACACCGGGGAGCTGTTTTTT	TRBV11-2	NA	NA	TRBJ2-2
CASSLGTGGMKGYTF	TGTGCCAGCAGTTTAGGGACAGGGGGGATGAAAGGCTACACCTTC	TRBV28	TRBD1	NA	TRBJ1-2
CASSSYSNSYEQYF	TGTGCCAGCAGTTCATACTCCAACTCCTACGAGCAGTACTTC	TRBV27	NA	NA	TRBJ2-7
CASMRWDRGNQPQHF	TGTGCCAGCATGAGGTGGGATAGGGGGAATCAGCCCCAGCATTTT	TRBV5-6	NA	NA	TRBJ1-5
CSVEGQTVYGTQYF	TGCAGCGTTGAAGGACAGACCGTTTATGGTACGCAGTATTTT	TRBV29-1	NA	NA	TRBJ2-3
CASGVVGTSGGGHEQFF	TGTGCCAGCGGCGTTGTGGGGACTAGCGGGGGGGGGCATGAGCAGTTCTTC	TRBV27	TRBD2	NA	TRBJ2-1
CASSSSGAGGNEQFF	TGTGCCAGCAGCTCTAGCGGGGCAGGGGGGAATGAGCAGTTCTTC	TRBV7-3	TRBD2	NA	TRBJ2-1
CASSQDLGLAAKEQYF	TGTGCCAGCAGCCAAGATTTAGGACTAGCGGCTAAAGAGCAGTACTTC	TRBV4-2	TRBD2	NA	TRBJ2-7
CASRTGYEKLFF	TGTGCCAGCAGGACAGGATATGAAAAACTGTTTTTT	TRBV6-5	NA	NA	TRBJ1-4
CASSGQGSYEQYF	TGTGCCAGCAGTGGACAGGGGTCCTACGAGCAGTACTTC	TRBV9	TRBD1	NA	TRBJ2-7
CASRSWGLTGELFF	TGTGCCAGCAGATCTTGGGGGTTAACCGGGGAGCTGTTTTTT	TRBV6-1	NA	NA	TRBJ2-2
CASSQDGQVTQYF	TGTGCCAGCAGCCAAGATGGGCAGGTAACGCAGTATTTT	TRBV4-2	NA	NA	TRBJ2-3
CASSPRGSPAYEQYF	TGTGCCAGCAGTCCCCGCGGGTCCCCCGCCTACGAGCAGTACTTC	TRBV6-6	NA	NA	TRBJ2-7
CASSRDTEAFF	TGTGCCAGCAGCAGGGACACTGAAGCTTTCTTT	TRBV9	NA	NA	TRBJ1-1
CASSQSGQGVYTGELFF	TGCGCCAGCAGTCAATCCGGCCAGGGGGTGTACACCGGGGAGCTGTTTTTT	TRBV23-1	TRBD1	NA	TRBJ2-2
CASSGRQGTQETQYF	TGTGCCAGCAGCGGACGACAGGGAACCCAAGAGACCCAGTACTTC	TRBV2	TRBD1	NA	TRBJ2-5
CATSRDGAMNTEAFF	TGTGCCACCAGCAGAGATGGGGCGATGAACACTGAAGCTTTCTTT	TRBV15	NA	NA	TRBJ1-1
CAWSGLERRDNEQFF	TGTGCCTGGAGTGGGTTGGAGCGTAGGGACAATGAGCAGTTCTTC	TRBV30	NA	NA	TRBJ2-1
CSVDLLGMNTEAFF	TGCAGCGTTGATCTGTTGGGGATGAACACTGAAGCTTTCTTT	TRBV29-1	NA	few	TRBJ1-1
CASSWGGMRYF	TGTGCCAGTAGTTGGGGCGGGATGCGGTATTTT	TRBV19	NA	NA	TRBJ2-3
CASSPGTGFTEAFF	TGTGCCAGTAGTCCAGGGACAGGCTTTACTGAAGCTTTCTTT	TRBV19	TRBD1	NA	TRBJ1-1
CASSSGEGALGGNTIYF	TGCGCCAGCAGCTCTGGAGAGGGGGCGCTTGGTGGAAACACCATATATTTT	TRBV5-1	TRBD1	NA	TRBJ1-3
CASSSTSGRATGELFF	TGTGCCAGCAGCTCGACTAGCGGGAGGGCAACCGGGGAGCTGTTTTTT	TRBV5-5	TRBD2	NA	TRBJ2-2
CASRPGVGGTLYEQYF	TGTGCCAGCAGACCTGGTGTCGGGGGGACCCTCTACGAGCAGTACTTC	TRBV2	TRBD2	once	TRBJ2-7
CASSLRQGAKNSPLHF	TGCGCCAGCAGCTTGAGACAGGGGGCAAAGAATTCACCCCTCCACTTT	TRBV5-1	TRBD1	NA	TRBJ1-6